The T cell receptor beta chain described here comes from a study of shared clonotypes between healthy human individuals. V shed 5 bases and J shed 0 bases, with 14 bases lying between them. The CDR3 length is 16 residues. CDR1 is MDHEN, CDR2 SYDVKM, per germline. Repertoires were generated with immunoSEQ multiplex PCR, while TCRdb's copy carries only in-frame clones and drops some. The sample lists 2,500,000 or so clones, under 95% seen once, with 0.36% in the top ten. Input material: naive CD4+ T cells from PBMCs. The subset denotes: CD45RA+ positively selected. The sequence was collected from a man younger than 35 in good health. Some clones in this sample may be carry-over from other donors' samples. The chain has TRBV28 and TRBJ2-1; tentatively, D is TRBD1 or TRBD2 (6 bases each). CDR3 sequence (DNA): TGTGCCAGCAGTGGGGGGCGGGCCAGCTCCTACAATGAGCAGTTCTTC. Residues: CASSGGRASSYNEQFF. Full variable domain (outside the CDR3, taken from reference TRBV28 and TRBJ2-1): DVKVTQSSRYLVKRTGEKVFLECVQDMDHENMFWYRQDPGLGLRLIYFSYDVKMKEKGDIPEGYSVSREKKERFSLILESASTNQTSMYLCASSGGRASSYNEQFFGPGTRLTVL.